The 25 T cell receptor beta chains presented below share a single source sample, sequenced in a study of CD8+ T cells in alopecia areata. cDNA prepared by RNA extraction and subsequent reverse transcription served as the template for sequencing. The repertoire was sequenced with immunoSEQ multiplex PCR; TCRdb's copy has only in-frame clones and lacks some. In the table there are over 200,000 clones, 50% to 75% of which are singletons. Specified treatment: oral pan-JAK inhibitor, 5-10 mg twice daily. The material sequenced was CD4+ T cells sorted from blood, taken at week 4, from a patient treated with tofacitinib. The receptors here all came from a human donor with alopecia areata.

Turning to this clone: Within the sample, other DNA sequences also encode this same CDR3. The chain recombines TRBV29-1 with TRBJ1-1; no clear D gene. The CDR3 consists of 13 residues. The V and J ends lost 4 bases and 0 bases respectively, with 9 bases between them. The germline CDR1 and CDR2 sequences are SQVTM and ANQGSEA. The CDR3 spells CSVAGRLNTEAFF. In DNA form, the CDR3 reads TGCAGCGTTGCGGGCAGACTGAACACTGAAGCTTTCTTT.

The chain carries TRBV19 and TRBJ2-7; D is ambiguous. Germline CDR1 is LNHDA and CDR2 is SQIVND (reference sequence). The CDR3 extends over 14 amino acids. V was trimmed by 5 bases and J by 3 bases, leaving 14 bases between them. CDR3 nucleotides: TGTGCCAGTAGTTCCCTAATGGGCATCTACGAGCAGTACTTC. Protein: CASSSLMGIYEQYF.

V usage is TRBV6-1 and J usage is TRBJ2-3, with D hard to call. The V end was cut by 5 bases, the J end by 1 base, with 1 base between. The germline gives CDR1 MNHNS, CDR2 SASEGT. The CDR3 totals 11 residues. CDR3 in DNA: TGTGCCAGCAGTCGCACAGATACGCAGTATTTT. Protein product: CASSRTDTQYF.

The J gene is TRBJ2-3, the V gene TRBV29-1; 8 bases line up with TRBD2. J gave up 2 bases and V 8 bases, and 6 bases lay outside the gene matches. This CDR3 region has 13 residues. Per germline, CDR1 SQVTM and CDR2 ANQGSEA. The CDR3: CSKLAEITDTQYF. The CDR3 nucleotides are TGCAGCAAACTAGCGGAGATCACAGATACGCAGTATTTT.

The J gene is TRBJ1-1, the V gene TRBV29-1, with 8 bases aligning to TRBD1. CDR3 length: 13 residues. The germline CDR1 and CDR2 sequences are SQVTM and ANQGSEA. Unmatched junction bases numbered 4, after V lost 7 bases and J lost 0 bases. DNA of the CDR3: TGCAGCGCGGGGACAGGCCTGAACACTGAAGCTTTCTTT. Its translation: CSAGTGLNTEAFF.

The chain has TRBV6-5 and TRBJ1-2; D gene unclear. This CDR3 has 15 amino acids. Germline V lookup: CDR1 MNHEY, CDR2 SVGAGI. V was cut by 0 bases and J by 9 bases, with 17 bases left in between. The chain's CDR3 is CASSYSGITPSSYTF. The DNA of the CDR3 is TGTGCCAGCAGTTACTCTGGTATTACCCCTTCTAGCTACACCTTC.

CDR3 nucleotides: TGTGCCTGGAGAAAGGACAGCACCTACGAGCAGTACTTC. The encoded protein is CAWRKDSTYEQYF. This sequence joins TRBV30 and TRBJ2-7; possible D gene TRBD1, 6 bases. Trimming took off 3 bases at V and 2 bases at J, with 11 bases between the two ends. The CDR3 consists of 13 residues. CDR1 GTSNPN and CDR2 SVGIG come from the germline V gene (reference sequence).

This clone has just one count. The rearrangement uses TRBV9 and TRBJ2-5; 10 nucleotides agree with TRBD2. This CDR3 comprises 14 residues. Germline V gene data show CDR1 as SGDLS and CDR2 as YYNGEE. J was trimmed by 2 bases and V by 3 bases; bases with no gene match: 1. This CDR3 reads CASSASGGQETQYF. The CDR3 DNA sequence: TGTGCCAGCAGCGCTAGCGGGGGACAAGAGACCCAGTACTTC.

The chain links TRBV15 to TRBJ1-2; D is ambiguous. This CDR3 region has 15 residues. Germline assignment: CDR1 LNHNV and CDR2 YYDKDF (reference sequence). Deletions cut 1 base from V and 8 bases from J, with 17 bases between. The CDR3 sequence: CATSRARYQVEGYTF. CDR3 nucleotides: TGTGCCACCAGCAGAGCCCGCTACCAGGTTGAAGGCTACACCTTC.

This clone was detected only a few times. This rearrangement joins TRBV27 to TRBJ1-5; perhaps TRBD1 as D (6 bases). The V gene's germline CDR1 is MNHEY and CDR2 SMNVEV (reference sequence). With 3 bases removed from V and 9 bases from J, the gap between germline ends came to 15 bases. The CDR3 length is 14 residues. CDR3 sequence reads: CASSFLQGGSPQHF. The CDR3 nucleotides read TGTGCCAGCAGTTTCCTACAGGGAGGATCGCCCCAGCATTTT.

V and J are TRBV29-1 and TRBJ1-4, with unresolved D. The CDR3 totals 12 residues. Trimming removed 6 bases from V and 8 bases from J, with 13 bases in between. The germline gives CDR1 SQVTM, CDR2 ANQGSEA. The CDR3 nucleotides are TGCAGCGTCTCGGAGTTGCAGGAAAAACTGTTTTTT. Protein product: CSVSELQEKLFF.

This clone was seen a single time. This rearrangement joins TRBV14 to TRBJ2-5; D call uncertain. Germline CDR1 SGHDN, CDR2 FVKESK. Trimming cost V 4 bases and J 5 bases, with 11 bases left between them. CDR3 size: 13 residues. The CDR3 reads CASSRWVRETQYF. CDR3 DNA sequence: TGTGCCAGCAGCCGCTGGGTTAGGGAGACCCAGTACTTC.

This chain links TRBV29-1 with TRBJ2-7, with D possibly matching TRBD1 (5 bases). This CDR3 is 13 amino acids long. The V end lost 4 bases, the J end lost 3 bases, and 13 bases lay between the germline ends. CDR1 and CDR2 from the germline V gene are SQVTM and ANQGSEA. CDR3 protein: CSVGQGSFYEQYF. The CDR3 coding sequence is TGCAGCGTTGGGCAGGGAAGTTTCTACGAGCAGTACTTC.

In regard to this clone: This CDR3 is also generated by other DNA sequences in the sample. The rearrangement uses TRBV18 and TRBJ1-6, with TRBD1 identical over 12 bases. Germline values: CDR1 KGHSH, CDR2 LQKENI. The CDR3 loop spans 14 amino acids. V dropped 6 bases and J dropped 10; count of bases not matched to a gene: 4. The CDR3 sequence: CASSPGQGASPLHF. The CDR3 DNA reads as TGTGCCAGCTCGCCGGGACAGGGGGCATCACCCCTCCACTTT.

This clone has more than one count but fewer than ten. The chain employs TRBV5-6 and TRBJ1-4; no definite D call. Trimming cost V 3 bases and J 1 base, with 7 bases left between them. This CDR3 has 14 amino acids. Germline CDR1 and CDR2: SGHDT and YYEEEE. This chain's CDR3 is CASSYPGTNEKLFF. The CDR3 nucleotides read TGTGCCAGCAGCTACCCAGGAACTAATGAAAAACTGTTTTTT. The full variable domain, completed using reference TRBV5-6 and TRBJ1-4, is DAGVTQSPTHLIKTRGQQVTLRCSPKSGHDTVSWYQQALGQGPQFIFQYYEEEERQRGNFPDRFSGHQFPNYSSELNVNALLLGDSALYLCASSYPGTNEKLFFGSGTQLSVL.

The chain has TRBV27 and TRBJ1-1; 7 nucleotides line up with TRBD1. V was pared by 4 bases and J by 5 bases, with 7 bases of the junction left unmatched. CDR1 MNHEY and CDR2 SMNVEV come from the germline V gene (reference sequence). This CDR3 contains 14 residues. The CDR3 bases are TGTGCCAGCAGTTCAGGGGGTAAGAAGACTGAAGCTTTCTTT. It specifies CASSSGGKKTEAFF.

In DNA form, the CDR3 reads TGCGCCAGCAGCTTGGTTGGGAACTTGGGCGACGAGCAGTACTTC. Its protein is CASSLVGNLGDEQYF. V and J are TRBV5-1 and TRBJ2-7; D gene unclear. V lost 0 bases and J lost 5, with 15 bases in between. CDR3 length equals 15 residues. Looked up from germline, CDR1 is SGHRS and CDR2 is YFSETQ.

This clone was detected only a few times. This chain uses TRBV18 with TRBJ1-2; D uncertain. V was cut by 3 bases and J by 8 bases, with 10 bases left in between. The length of the CDR3 is 12 residues. Germline CDR1 KGHSH, CDR2 LQKENI. The CDR3 reads CASSPKLGGYTF. The CDR3 DNA sequence: TGTGCCAGCTCACCTAAGTTAGGGGGCTACACCTTC.

This chain's CDR3 is CASSEWTGNNEQYF. CDR3 coding DNA: TGTGCCAGCAGTGAATGGACAGGGAACAACGAGCAGTACTTC. The chain employs TRBV25-1 and TRBJ2-7; 8 bases are shared with TRBD1. CDR3 length: 14 amino acids. Trimming cost V 1 base and J 5 bases; bases outside gene matches: 4. Germline values: CDR1 MGHDK, CDR2 SYGVNS.

The rearrangement links TRBV29-1 to TRBJ1-5, with D hard to call. CDR3 length: 13 residues. Trimming took 5 bases from V and 3 from J, leaving 11 bases between them. CDR1 is SQVTM, CDR2 ANQGSEA, per germline. The CDR3 DNA sequence: TGCAGCGTTTCGGACGGTTTCAATCAGCCCCAGCATTTT. Translation: CSVSDGFNQPQHF.

V is TRBV7-9 and J is TRBJ1-1; D is uncertain. The V gene's germline CDR1 is SEHNR and CDR2 FQNEAQ (reference sequence). The CDR3 runs to 14 residues. Trimming removed 2 bases at V and 3 bases at J, with 10 bases between. CDR3: CASSLQDWYTEAFF. The CDR3 region has the DNA TGTGCCAGCAGCTTACAGGACTGGTACACTGAAGCTTTCTTT.

The gene calls are TRBV7-2 and TRBJ2-7, with TRBD1 as a possible D gene (6 bases). The V gene lost 4 bases and the J gene lost 3 bases, with 13 bases spanning the gap. Germline assignment: CDR1 SGHTA and CDR2 FQGNSA. CDR3 length: 14 residues. CDR3 protein: CASSSTWTVYEQYF. CDR3 sequence (DNA): TGTGCCAGCAGCTCCACCTGGACAGTCTACGAGCAGTACTTC.

This clone was recorded a few times. This chain connects TRBV29-1 to TRBJ1-1; D ambiguous. The CDR3 extends over 12 amino acids. CDR1 and CDR2 (germline): SQVTM, ANQGSEA. Trimming cost V 4 bases and J 3 bases, with 9 bases left between them. CDR3 nucleotide sequence: TGCAGCGTTGGGTACGGACACACTGAAGCTTTCTTT. It translates to CSVGYGHTEAFF.

The V call is TRBV5-6, the J call TRBJ1-2; D remains ambiguous. The CDR3 sequence is 13 residues long. The germline gives CDR1 SGHDT, CDR2 YYEEEE. Trimming took 4 bases from V and 7 from J, leaving 14 bases between them. The CDR3 DNA sequence: TGTGCCAGCAGCAGTCCTTGGAGGTTTGGCTACACCTTC. It codes for CASSSPWRFGYTF. Full variable domain (remainder filled in from reference TRBV5-6 and TRBJ1-2): DAGVTQSPTHLIKTRGQQVTLRCSPKSGHDTVSWYQQALGQGPQFIFQYYEEEERQRGNFPDRFSGHQFPNYSSELNVNALLLGDSALYLCASSSPWRFGYTFGSGTRLTVV.

The rearrangement links TRBV5-1 to TRBJ1-1; 10 nucleotides match TRBD1. Germline CDR1 is SGHRS and CDR2 is YFSETQ. Trimming removed 0 bases from V and 3 bases from J; junction bases left unmatched: 2. The CDR3 consists of 15 residues. The CDR3 nucleotides read TGCGCCAGCAGCTTGGAAGGGACAGGGGACACTGAAGCTTTCTTT. It encodes CASSLEGTGDTEAFF. The full variable domain, its missing parts supplied by reference TRBV5-1 and TRBJ1-1, is KAGVTQTPRYLIKTRGQQVTLSCSPISGHRSVSWYQQTPGQGLQFLFEYFSETQRNKGNFPGRFSGRQFSNSRSEMNVSTLELGDSALYLCASSLEGTGDTEAFFGQGTRLTVV.